This T cell receptor beta chain was retrieved from a study of response to subunit inactivated influenza vaccine. This CDR3 has 16 amino acids. V gave up 7 bases and J gave up 2 bases; unmatched junction bases: 10. Germline CDR1 is ENHRY and CDR2 is SYGVKD. TCRdb redid the calling of the RT-PCR reads with MiXCR, one entry per CDR3 protein. Of 530,000 or so distinct CDR3 sequences listed, 12% are singletons. Points on this clonotype: Its antigen is unknown.

Study observations and caveats: That few new T cells are recruited by each seasonal influenza vaccination was the authors' suggestion.

The rearrangement uses TRBV10-3 and TRBJ2-3; TRBD2 aligns across 9 bases. Sequenced material: PBMCs from blood, taken on the day of vaccination. The TCR sequence derives from a man aged 45-65 years who received an inactivated influenza vaccine. CDR3 in amino acids: CAITPGSGRTTDTQYF. For the CDR3, the DNA is TGTGCCATCACCCCGGGTAGCGGGAGAACCACAGATACGCAGTATTTT.